The 25 T cell receptor beta chains below all came from one sample that was sequenced in a study of blood T cells in healthy people across ages. Alongside a J-beta primer mix, a sample-barcoded 5' primer served in a second PCR lasting about 6 to 11 cycles. TCRdb reprocessed the 5' RACE reads via MiXCR and lists one record per CDR3 protein. The sample records 1,500,000 or so distinct CDR3 sequences, roughly two fifths being singletons. Sequenced sample: blood. All receptors come from a woman between 18 and 29 years old in good health.

This clonotype has more than one count but fewer than ten. The chain couples TRBV27 to TRBJ2-1; 9 nucleotides match TRBD2. The CDR3 is made up of 16 amino acids. Germline assignment: CDR1 MNHEY and CDR2 SMNVEV (reference sequence). After removal of 4 bases from V and 4 bases from J, the junction contained 8 bases not matched to a gene. CDR3 nucleotide sequence: TGTGCCAGCAGTTGGCGTAGCGGGAGAGTTTACAATGAGCAGTTCTTC. Translating it yields CASSWRSGRVYNEQFF.

This clonotype has only a few counts. This sequence joins TRBV6-2 or TRBV6-3 and TRBJ1-5; no reliable D call. The CDR3 length is 13 residues. V was cut by 5 bases and J by 7 bases, with 12 bases left in between. CDR1 is MNHEY and CDR2 is SVGEGT in the germline V gene. The CDR3 nucleotides read TGTGCCAGCAGTCTTTACGGCGTCCAGCCCCAGCATTTT. As protein: CASSLYGVQPQHF.

A few counts support this clonotype. The V gene is TRBV20-1, the J gene TRBJ2-7, with a possible D match to TRBD2 (6 bases). The germline V gene encodes CDR1 DFQATT and CDR2 SNEGSKA (reference sequence). The CDR3 totals 13 residues. The V and J ends lost 3 bases and 3 bases respectively, with 12 bases between them. This CDR3 reads CSAREEGGYEQYF. CDR3 DNA sequence: TGCAGTGCTAGGGAAGAGGGAGGCTACGAGCAGTACTTC.

With regard to this clonotype: An end of the junction differs from the germline gene, which may be a read error. The CDR3 nucleotides are TGTGTCAGCACTAGGGGACAGGGAGGCGGCGAAAAACTGTTTTTT. Translation: CVSTRGQGGGEKLFF. The chain links TRBV12-3 or TRBV12-4 to TRBJ1-4; TRBD1 agrees at 9 bases. The CDR3 sequence is 15 residues long.

With respect to this clonotype: The junction does not match germline at one end; this may be a read error. This chain joins TRBV20-1 and TRBJ2-1; D tentatively reads TRBD1 or TRBD2 (5 bases each). The CDR3 spans 17 residues. The V gene's germline CDR1 is DFQATT and CDR2 SNEGSKA (reference sequence). DNA of the CDR3: TGCAGTGCTAGAGATTGGGCTGGCAGGGACCCTTACAATAAGCAGTTCTTC. It encodes CSARDWAGRDPYNKQFF.

The V call is TRBV7-9, the J call TRBJ1-4, with D unresolved. The CDR3 covers 13 residues. V was cut by 3 bases and J by 8 bases, with 10 bases left in between. Looked up from germline, CDR1 is SEHNR and CDR2 is FQNEAQ (reference sequence). CDR3 sequence reads: CASSLAGREKLFF. Here the CDR3 DNA reads TGTGCCAGCAGCTTGGCCGGACGGGAAAAACTGTTTTTT.

This chain uses TRBV30 with TRBJ2-5, with D hard to call. Trimming took 0 bases from V and 11 from J, leaving 16 bases between them. The CDR3 is 13 amino acids. Germline V gene lookup returns CDR1 GTSNPN and CDR2 SVGIG (reference sequence). This CDR3 is CAWSVGWLNEQYF. CDR3 nucleotide sequence: TGTGCCTGGAGTGTAGGATGGTTGAATGAGCAGTACTTC.

The chain is built from TRBV21-1 and TRBJ2-7; TRBD1 is the table's D call, not checked against the DNA. TRBV21-1 is noted as a pseudogene. The CDR3 is made up of 16 amino acids. The CDR3 DNA sequence: TGTGCCAGCAGCAACCCATCCCAGGGATCCCTCTACGAGCAGTACTTC. This translates into CASSNPSQGSLYEQYF.

The chain uses TRBV7-9 and TRBJ1-4, with 8 positions matching TRBD1. The CDR3 contains 15 residues. The ends lost 5 bases at V and 8 bases at J; junction bases unmatched: 10. Germline lookup yields CDR1 SEHNR and CDR2 FQNEAQ (reference sequence). The CDR3 DNA reads TGTGCCAGCAGCATCCACTCGGACAGGGAAGAAAAACTGTTTTTT. It translates to CASSIHSDREEKLFF.

This clonotype was observed a few times. The V call is TRBV3-1, the J call TRBJ2-3; unclear D gene. The length of the CDR3 is 14 residues. V was shortened by 4 bases and J by 6 bases, with 14 bases between the two germline ends. Per germline, CDR1 LGHDT and CDR2 YNNKEL (reference sequence). CDR3 sequence: CASSLGPGRDTQYF. The CDR3 bases are TGTGCCAGCAGCCTTGGGCCAGGCAGGGATACGCAGTATTTT.

The chain uses TRBV28 and TRBJ2-7; TRBD2 matches 9 bases. Germline CDR1 MDHEN, CDR2 SYDVKM. The length of the CDR3 is 13 residues. J was trimmed by 4 bases and V by 6 bases; bases with no gene match: 4. The CDR3 DNA reads TGTGCCAGCAGCATTAGCGGGAGTTACGAGCAGTACTTC. Residues: CASSISGSYEQYF.

This clonotype was seen only a few times. V and J are TRBV20-1 and TRBJ1-1; possible D gene TRBD1, 5 bases. This CDR3 contains 13 residues. CDR1 DFQATT and CDR2 SNEGSKA come from the germline V gene (reference sequence). Trimming pared 7 bases from V and 2 bases from J, leaving 14 bases between. This CDR3 reads CSGTRDLNTEAFF. CDR3 sequence (DNA): TGCAGTGGTACGAGGGACCTCAACACTGAAGCTTTCTTT.

CDR3 region: CSAMGPGEQFF. The CDR3 DNA is TGCAGTGCTATGGGTCCGGGTGAGCAGTTCTTC. J is TRBJ2-1 and V is TRBV20-1; D is uncertain. This CDR3 spans 11 amino acids. V lost 4 bases and J lost 9, with 10 bases in between. Germline CDR1 and CDR2: DFQATT and SNEGSKA (reference sequence).

The chain is built from TRBV20-1 and TRBJ2-1; D is perhaps TRBD2 (5 bases). V shed 3 bases and J shed 5 bases, with 14 bases lying between them. Germline CDR1 and CDR2: DFQATT and SNEGSKA (reference sequence). The CDR3 extends over 14 amino acids. The CDR3 loop is CSASRGPHDNEQFF. The DNA of the CDR3 is TGCAGTGCTAGCCGAGGGCCCCATGACAATGAGCAGTTCTTC.

The chain couples TRBV2 to TRBJ1-2; D remains unclear. V lost 2 bases and J lost 1, with 5 bases in between. The V gene's germline CDR1 is SNHLY and CDR2 FYNNEI. The CDR3 is 13 residues long. CDR3: CASSETDNYGYTF. The CDR3 bases are TGTGCCAGCAGTGAAACAGATAACTATGGCTACACCTTC.

The chain uses TRBV29-1 and TRBJ2-1, with a tentative D call TRBD1 (6 bases). Trimming took 6 bases from V and 5 from J, leaving 17 bases between them. Germline CDR1 SQVTM, CDR2 ANQGSEA. The CDR3 runs to 14 residues. The CDR3 region has the DNA TGCAGCGTGAGGGGACCGGGACAACACAATGAGCAGTTCTTC. This gives the protein CSVRGPGQHNEQFF.

This clonotype has a handful of counts. The chain employs TRBV12-3 or TRBV12-4 and TRBJ1-1; tentatively, D is TRBD1 (5 bases). The CDR3 length is 13 residues. V was pared by 8 bases and J by 1 base, with 11 bases between. For the CDR3, the DNA is TGTGCCAGCCGGGGCACCTGGAACACTGAAGCTTTCTTT. Its translation is CASRGTWNTEAFF.

This chain connects TRBV20-1 to TRBJ1-2; D is unresolved. This CDR3 is built from 11 residues. From germline, CDR1 is DFQATT and CDR2 SNEGSKA (reference sequence). The V and J ends lost 0 bases and 2 bases respectively, with 1 base between them. CDR3 coding DNA: TGCAGTGCTAGAGAGAACTATGGCTACACCTTC. Its translation: CSARENYGYTF.

This clonotype was observed a few times. This sequence joins TRBV28 and TRBJ1-2; D unresolved. V lost 6 bases and J lost 4, with 21 bases in between. Looked up from germline, CDR1 is MDHEN and CDR2 is SYDVKM. There are 16 residues in the CDR3. The CDR3 loop reads CASRPPGYLRGYGYTF. Here the CDR3 DNA reads TGTGCCAGCAGACCTCCGGGCTACCTCAGAGGCTATGGCTACACCTTC.

The sample holds a few counts of this clonotype. The V and J genes are TRBV24-1 and TRBJ2-1; TRBD2 matches 9 bases. The germline gives CDR1 KGHDR, CDR2 SFDVKD. This CDR3 region has 17 residues. V gave up 3 bases and J gave up 6 bases; unmatched junction bases: 11. In nucleotides, the CDR3 is TGTGCCACCAGTGATAGACCGGGACTAGCTTTTTTCAATGAGCAGTTCTTC. It codes for CATSDRPGLAFFNEQFF.

This clonotype was recorded a few times. DNA for the CDR3: TGCGCCAGCAGCGCAAAGAGGTGGGATACGCAGTATTTT. It specifies CASSAKRWDTQYF. The V and J genes are TRBV10-2 and TRBJ2-3; D gene uncertain. The CDR3 sequence is 13 residues long. V was pared by 6 bases and J by 6 bases, with 13 bases between. Germline assignment: CDR1 WSHSY and CDR2 SAAADI.

This clonotype showed up just a few times. J is TRBJ2-5 and V is TRBV6-2 or TRBV6-3; 7 bases match TRBD2. Germline V CDR1 and CDR2: MNHEY, SVGEGT. Unmatched junction bases numbered 9, after V lost 6 bases and J lost 5 bases. The CDR3 runs 14 residues. DNA of the CDR3: TGTGCCAGCAGCGCGCGACTAGCCGGTGAGACCCAGTACTTC. Residues: CASSARLAGETQYF.

The chain joins TRBV11-3 to TRBJ2-7; 7 bases line up with TRBD1. CDR1 and CDR2 from the germline V gene are SGHNT and YENEEA. With 5 bases clipped from V and 2 bases from J, the junction kept 9 bases outside the gene matches. The CDR3 sequence is 15 residues long. The DNA for the CDR3 is TGTGCCAGCAGCCCAGCCGGGACAGAACCCTACGAGCAGTACTTC. It encodes CASSPAGTEPYEQYF. Looking up the rest from reference TRBV11-3 and TRBJ2-7 gives the full variable domain: EAGVVQSPRYKIIEKKQPVAFWCNPISGHNTLYWYLQNLGQGPELLIRYENEEAVDDSQLPKDRFSAERLKGVDSTLKIQPAELGDSAVYLCASSPAGTEPYEQYFGPGTRLTVT.

In this sample, this clonotype turned up many times. The V call is TRBV9, the J call TRBJ2-3, with D possibly called TRBD1 or TRBD2 (6 bases each). CDR1 and CDR2 from the germline V gene are SGDLS and YYNGEE. The ends were cut back, 0 bases at V and 4 bases at J, with 9 bases in the middle. The CDR3 is made up of 14 amino acids. The CDR3 region is CASSVGGAADTQYF. DNA for the CDR3: TGTGCCAGCAGCGTAGGGGGGGCGGCAGATACGCAGTATTTT.

This clonotype was seen only once. CDR3 nucleotide sequence: TGTGCCACCAGCAGGCGACAGGGCTATAGCAATCAGCCCCAGCATTTT. It specifies CATSRRQGYSNQPQHF. The chain is built from TRBV15 and TRBJ1-5; 7 bases fit TRBD1. The V segment lost 3 bases and the J segment 0 bases; nucleotides outside the gene matches: 5. CDR3 length equals 16 residues. Germline-derived CDR1 and CDR2 are LNHNV and YYDKDF (reference sequence).